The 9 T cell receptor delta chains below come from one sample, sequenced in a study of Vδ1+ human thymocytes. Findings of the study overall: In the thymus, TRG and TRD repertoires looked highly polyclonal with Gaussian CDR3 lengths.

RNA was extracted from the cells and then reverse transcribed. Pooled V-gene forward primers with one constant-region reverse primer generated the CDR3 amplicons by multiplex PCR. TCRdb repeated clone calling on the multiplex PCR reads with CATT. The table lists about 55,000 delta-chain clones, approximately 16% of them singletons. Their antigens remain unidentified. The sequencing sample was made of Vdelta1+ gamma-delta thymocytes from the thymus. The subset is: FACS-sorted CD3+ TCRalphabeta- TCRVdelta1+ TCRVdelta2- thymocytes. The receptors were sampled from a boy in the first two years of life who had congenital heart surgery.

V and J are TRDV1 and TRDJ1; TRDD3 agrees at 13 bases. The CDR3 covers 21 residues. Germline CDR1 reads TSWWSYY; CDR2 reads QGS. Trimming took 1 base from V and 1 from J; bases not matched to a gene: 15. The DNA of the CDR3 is TGTGCTCTTGGGGAACAACGTGTCCGACTGGGGGATACGTACGGCACCGATAAACTCATCTTT. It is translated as CALGEQRVRLGDTYGTDKLIF.

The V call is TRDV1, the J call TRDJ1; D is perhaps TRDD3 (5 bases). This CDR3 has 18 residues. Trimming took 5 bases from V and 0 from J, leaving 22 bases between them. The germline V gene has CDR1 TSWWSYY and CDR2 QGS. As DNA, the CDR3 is TGTGCTCTTGGGAACTTCGAGGACTGGACCCTGTACACCGATAAACTCATCTTT. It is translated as CALGNFEDWTLYTDKLIF.

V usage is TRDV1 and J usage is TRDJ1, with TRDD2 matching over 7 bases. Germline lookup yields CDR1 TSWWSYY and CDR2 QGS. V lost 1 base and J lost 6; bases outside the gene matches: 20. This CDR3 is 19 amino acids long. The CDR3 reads CALGEPGSYLWAVTNKLIF. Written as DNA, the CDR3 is TGTGCTCTTGGGGAACCGGGTTCCTACCTTTGGGCGGTTACAAATAAACTCATCTTT.

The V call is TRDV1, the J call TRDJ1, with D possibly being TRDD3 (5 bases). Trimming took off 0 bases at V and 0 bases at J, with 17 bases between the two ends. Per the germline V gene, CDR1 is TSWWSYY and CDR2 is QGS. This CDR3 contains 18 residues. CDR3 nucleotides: TGTGCTCTTGGGGAACTCGTCCGGGAGGGGACCTACACCGATAAACTCATCTTT. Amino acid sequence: CALGELVREGTYTDKLIF.

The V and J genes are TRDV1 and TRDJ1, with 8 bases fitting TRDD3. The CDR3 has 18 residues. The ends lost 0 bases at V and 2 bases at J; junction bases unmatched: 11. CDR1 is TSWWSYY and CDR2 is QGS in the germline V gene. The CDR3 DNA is TGTGCTCTTGGGGAACTTGCCCGGGGGATATTGGGAACCGATAAACTCATCTTT. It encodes CALGELARGILGTDKLIF.

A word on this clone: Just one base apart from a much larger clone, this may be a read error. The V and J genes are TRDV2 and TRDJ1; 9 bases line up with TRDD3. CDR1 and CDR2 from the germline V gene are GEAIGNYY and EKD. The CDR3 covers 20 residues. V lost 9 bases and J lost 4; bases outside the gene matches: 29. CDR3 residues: CARGGAPKPRTGGRRDKLIF. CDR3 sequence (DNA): TGTGCCCGTGGGGGTGCCCCAAAACCCCGTACTGGGGGACGCCGCGATAAACTCATCTTT.

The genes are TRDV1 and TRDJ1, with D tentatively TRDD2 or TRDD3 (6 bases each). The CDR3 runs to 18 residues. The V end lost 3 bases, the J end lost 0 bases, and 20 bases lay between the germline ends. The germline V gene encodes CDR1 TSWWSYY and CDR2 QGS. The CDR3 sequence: CALGDLSTPTGYTDKLIF. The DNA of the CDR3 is TGTGCTCTTGGGGATCTCAGTACTCCTACTGGGTACACCGATAAACTCATCTTT.

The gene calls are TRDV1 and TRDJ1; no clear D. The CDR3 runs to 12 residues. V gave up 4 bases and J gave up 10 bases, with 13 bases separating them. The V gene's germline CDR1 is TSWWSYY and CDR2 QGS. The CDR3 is CALGALAMRLIF. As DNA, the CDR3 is TGTGCTCTTGGGGCCCTGGCCATGAGACTCATCTTT.

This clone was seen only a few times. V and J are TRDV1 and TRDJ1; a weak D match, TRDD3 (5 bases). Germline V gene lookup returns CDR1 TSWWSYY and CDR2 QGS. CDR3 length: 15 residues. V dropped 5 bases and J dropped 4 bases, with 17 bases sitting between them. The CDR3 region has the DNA TGTGCTCTTGGGACATGGGGTGTAAACTTCGATAAACTCATCTTT. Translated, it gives CALGTWGVNFDKLIF.